This record looks at one T cell receptor beta chain sequence and its context. No cognate antigen has been identified for it. No per-base quality is available; no much larger clone lies one base away. The CDR1 and CDR2 encoded by the germline V gene are SGHAT and FQNNGV. Here V drops 4 bases and J drops 5 bases, and the junction holds 7 bases not matched to any gene. From cysteine to phenylalanine, the CDR3 is 16 amino acids long. Only the CDR3 DNA stays, 48 bases, in frame from base 1. Using the deep immunoSEQ assay, multiplex PCR amplified TCR CDR3 regions from genomic DNA. Extracted genomic DNA from each cell subset was distributed evenly across all wells of several immunoSEQ 96-well plates, and each plate was treated as a replicate. For sorted subsets, 200 to 250 ng of genomic DNA, equivalent to around 31,000 T cell genomes, went into each replicate PCR. The purified libraries were quantified using a Qubit 3.0 fluorometer, sized with a Bioanalyzer 2100, and then quantified again using the KAPA Library Quantification kit. A separate single-read 150-cycle Illumina NextSeq 550 flow cell was used to sequence each immunoSEQ 96-well plate. In the source study's methods: The immunoSEQ output contained only junctional sequences without quality scores, so filtering could not match that applied to full-length reads. To assign V/J genes and CDR3, sequences were annotated using PyIR, a Python wrapper for IgBLAST v1.9, with IMGT germline references. Reads were filtered out if the reads had weak V/J assignments (E-value above 1e-6), no CDR3, stop codons, out-of-frame junctions, or ambiguous translated residues. V3J clonotypes were defined as sequences sharing an identical inferred V gene, J gene, and CDR3 amino acid sequence. The percentage overlap between two repertoires was calculated by dividing the number of shared unique clonotypes by the size of the smaller repertoire. Three approaches were used to assess repertoire richness: RTK rarefaction, the Chao1 estimator, and Recon v2.1 estimates of unobserved clonotypes. Generation probabilities were computed with OLGA for all TCRbeta clonotypes obtained by the gDNA method from a few donors. Here the immuneACCESS table is served through TCRdb, limited to in-frame sequences with V and J called. Missing clones are a known gap in these copies; in checked studies unresolved V genes cover under half, and the rest lacks a known reason. D and trimming were read from the DNA, whereas the V and J calls and clone size are those reported in that table. Counted in this sample were roughly 640,000 clones; more than 95% of them appeared once. About 0.06% of the sample is in the top ten clones.

The data derive from a study of shared clonotypes between healthy human individuals (TCRdb year 2020). Describing the broader study: The cohort included a few men and a couple of women between 18 and 49 years of age. Different laboratories and diverse techniques were used to prepare libraries and sequence TCR repertoires, to increase sequencing depth and limit assay-specific biases. For each donor, CD4 naive and CD4 memory were each run on three plates, CD8 naive on two plates, and CD8 memory on one plate. To estimate repertoire size and how much clonotypes are shared between individuals, the study performed deep sequencing of blood TCR repertoires from five healthy adults. Per donor, leukapheresis produced somewhere between about 0.9 and 9.5 billion PBMCs.

Broad study findings and their caveats: Sampling was limited to blood, and TCR repertoires in tissue likely differ from TCR repertoires in blood. Incomplete sequencing was indicated by rarefaction of sorted-subset datasets, despite the large sequencing depth. Naive subsets generally had larger estimated clonotype richness than memory subsets. Sharing across a handful of donors was observed for around 5% of naive CD4, under 4% of naive CD8, 2% to 2.5% of memory CD4, and about 0.39% of memory CD8 clonotypes. Because the study included only a small number of donors, the genetic and exposure-history diversity represented was limited. Compared with non-shared clonotypes, the clonotypes found in all four sorted-subset donors had higher generation probabilities. Pairwise subsampling led to the expectation that sequencing depth would affect the degree of clonotype sharing among donors.

The donors were healthy, HIV-negative adults who had no recently reported acute infections or vaccinations. Every donor was a Caucasian adult residing in Nashville, Tennessee, USA. Magnetic negative selection was used to enrich CD4+ T cells, after which naive cells were positively selected on CD45RA and the negative fraction became the memory subset. After blood collection by leukapheresis, PBMCs were isolated using Ficoll-Histopaque density gradient centrifugation and then cryopreserved in the vapor phase of liquid nitrogen. Analytical flow cytometry was used to check the purity and quantity of every magnetically sorted T cell population. Genomic DNA was isolated from every sorted fraction and measured by UV absorbance on a Nanodrop 2000c.

The source of this sequence is a woman in her twenties or thirties in good health. The rearrangement combines TRBV11-2 with TRBJ2-2, and 10 bases in between align with TRBD1. Sequenced: naive CD4+ T cells sorted from blood. This specimen's cell subset or site label, per the study, means: CD45RA+ positively selected. Here the CDR3 is given as CASSSTGTGATGELFF. The sequenced DNA: TGTGCCAGCAGCTCCACCGGGACAGGGGCAACCGGGGAGCTGTTTTTT.